This paragraph covers one TCR beta chain sequence. The data were taken from a study of metastatic and nonmetastatic thyroid tumors. TCRdb reassembled clones from the PCR reads with MiXCR. The table shows around 10,000 clones, with almost 30% occurring only once. Until they underwent thyroid surgery, no patient had received any treatment. Germline V gene lookup returns CDR1 SGHRS and CDR2 YFSETQ. This CDR3 region has 16 residues. V was pared by 3 bases and J by 7 bases, with 12 bases of the junction left unmatched. The sequence derives from a female donor with papillary thyroid cancer or a benign thyroid nodule (not recorded which). Some clones in this sample may be carry-over from other donors' samples. Sequencing was carried out using tumor tissue. The chain couples TRBV5-1 to TRBJ2-2, with 7 bases that match TRBD1. CDR3 protein: CASSSAGTAVLGELFF. CDR3 sequence (DNA): TGCGCCAGCAGCTCTGCCGGGACAGCAGTTCTCGGGGAGCTGTTTTTT.